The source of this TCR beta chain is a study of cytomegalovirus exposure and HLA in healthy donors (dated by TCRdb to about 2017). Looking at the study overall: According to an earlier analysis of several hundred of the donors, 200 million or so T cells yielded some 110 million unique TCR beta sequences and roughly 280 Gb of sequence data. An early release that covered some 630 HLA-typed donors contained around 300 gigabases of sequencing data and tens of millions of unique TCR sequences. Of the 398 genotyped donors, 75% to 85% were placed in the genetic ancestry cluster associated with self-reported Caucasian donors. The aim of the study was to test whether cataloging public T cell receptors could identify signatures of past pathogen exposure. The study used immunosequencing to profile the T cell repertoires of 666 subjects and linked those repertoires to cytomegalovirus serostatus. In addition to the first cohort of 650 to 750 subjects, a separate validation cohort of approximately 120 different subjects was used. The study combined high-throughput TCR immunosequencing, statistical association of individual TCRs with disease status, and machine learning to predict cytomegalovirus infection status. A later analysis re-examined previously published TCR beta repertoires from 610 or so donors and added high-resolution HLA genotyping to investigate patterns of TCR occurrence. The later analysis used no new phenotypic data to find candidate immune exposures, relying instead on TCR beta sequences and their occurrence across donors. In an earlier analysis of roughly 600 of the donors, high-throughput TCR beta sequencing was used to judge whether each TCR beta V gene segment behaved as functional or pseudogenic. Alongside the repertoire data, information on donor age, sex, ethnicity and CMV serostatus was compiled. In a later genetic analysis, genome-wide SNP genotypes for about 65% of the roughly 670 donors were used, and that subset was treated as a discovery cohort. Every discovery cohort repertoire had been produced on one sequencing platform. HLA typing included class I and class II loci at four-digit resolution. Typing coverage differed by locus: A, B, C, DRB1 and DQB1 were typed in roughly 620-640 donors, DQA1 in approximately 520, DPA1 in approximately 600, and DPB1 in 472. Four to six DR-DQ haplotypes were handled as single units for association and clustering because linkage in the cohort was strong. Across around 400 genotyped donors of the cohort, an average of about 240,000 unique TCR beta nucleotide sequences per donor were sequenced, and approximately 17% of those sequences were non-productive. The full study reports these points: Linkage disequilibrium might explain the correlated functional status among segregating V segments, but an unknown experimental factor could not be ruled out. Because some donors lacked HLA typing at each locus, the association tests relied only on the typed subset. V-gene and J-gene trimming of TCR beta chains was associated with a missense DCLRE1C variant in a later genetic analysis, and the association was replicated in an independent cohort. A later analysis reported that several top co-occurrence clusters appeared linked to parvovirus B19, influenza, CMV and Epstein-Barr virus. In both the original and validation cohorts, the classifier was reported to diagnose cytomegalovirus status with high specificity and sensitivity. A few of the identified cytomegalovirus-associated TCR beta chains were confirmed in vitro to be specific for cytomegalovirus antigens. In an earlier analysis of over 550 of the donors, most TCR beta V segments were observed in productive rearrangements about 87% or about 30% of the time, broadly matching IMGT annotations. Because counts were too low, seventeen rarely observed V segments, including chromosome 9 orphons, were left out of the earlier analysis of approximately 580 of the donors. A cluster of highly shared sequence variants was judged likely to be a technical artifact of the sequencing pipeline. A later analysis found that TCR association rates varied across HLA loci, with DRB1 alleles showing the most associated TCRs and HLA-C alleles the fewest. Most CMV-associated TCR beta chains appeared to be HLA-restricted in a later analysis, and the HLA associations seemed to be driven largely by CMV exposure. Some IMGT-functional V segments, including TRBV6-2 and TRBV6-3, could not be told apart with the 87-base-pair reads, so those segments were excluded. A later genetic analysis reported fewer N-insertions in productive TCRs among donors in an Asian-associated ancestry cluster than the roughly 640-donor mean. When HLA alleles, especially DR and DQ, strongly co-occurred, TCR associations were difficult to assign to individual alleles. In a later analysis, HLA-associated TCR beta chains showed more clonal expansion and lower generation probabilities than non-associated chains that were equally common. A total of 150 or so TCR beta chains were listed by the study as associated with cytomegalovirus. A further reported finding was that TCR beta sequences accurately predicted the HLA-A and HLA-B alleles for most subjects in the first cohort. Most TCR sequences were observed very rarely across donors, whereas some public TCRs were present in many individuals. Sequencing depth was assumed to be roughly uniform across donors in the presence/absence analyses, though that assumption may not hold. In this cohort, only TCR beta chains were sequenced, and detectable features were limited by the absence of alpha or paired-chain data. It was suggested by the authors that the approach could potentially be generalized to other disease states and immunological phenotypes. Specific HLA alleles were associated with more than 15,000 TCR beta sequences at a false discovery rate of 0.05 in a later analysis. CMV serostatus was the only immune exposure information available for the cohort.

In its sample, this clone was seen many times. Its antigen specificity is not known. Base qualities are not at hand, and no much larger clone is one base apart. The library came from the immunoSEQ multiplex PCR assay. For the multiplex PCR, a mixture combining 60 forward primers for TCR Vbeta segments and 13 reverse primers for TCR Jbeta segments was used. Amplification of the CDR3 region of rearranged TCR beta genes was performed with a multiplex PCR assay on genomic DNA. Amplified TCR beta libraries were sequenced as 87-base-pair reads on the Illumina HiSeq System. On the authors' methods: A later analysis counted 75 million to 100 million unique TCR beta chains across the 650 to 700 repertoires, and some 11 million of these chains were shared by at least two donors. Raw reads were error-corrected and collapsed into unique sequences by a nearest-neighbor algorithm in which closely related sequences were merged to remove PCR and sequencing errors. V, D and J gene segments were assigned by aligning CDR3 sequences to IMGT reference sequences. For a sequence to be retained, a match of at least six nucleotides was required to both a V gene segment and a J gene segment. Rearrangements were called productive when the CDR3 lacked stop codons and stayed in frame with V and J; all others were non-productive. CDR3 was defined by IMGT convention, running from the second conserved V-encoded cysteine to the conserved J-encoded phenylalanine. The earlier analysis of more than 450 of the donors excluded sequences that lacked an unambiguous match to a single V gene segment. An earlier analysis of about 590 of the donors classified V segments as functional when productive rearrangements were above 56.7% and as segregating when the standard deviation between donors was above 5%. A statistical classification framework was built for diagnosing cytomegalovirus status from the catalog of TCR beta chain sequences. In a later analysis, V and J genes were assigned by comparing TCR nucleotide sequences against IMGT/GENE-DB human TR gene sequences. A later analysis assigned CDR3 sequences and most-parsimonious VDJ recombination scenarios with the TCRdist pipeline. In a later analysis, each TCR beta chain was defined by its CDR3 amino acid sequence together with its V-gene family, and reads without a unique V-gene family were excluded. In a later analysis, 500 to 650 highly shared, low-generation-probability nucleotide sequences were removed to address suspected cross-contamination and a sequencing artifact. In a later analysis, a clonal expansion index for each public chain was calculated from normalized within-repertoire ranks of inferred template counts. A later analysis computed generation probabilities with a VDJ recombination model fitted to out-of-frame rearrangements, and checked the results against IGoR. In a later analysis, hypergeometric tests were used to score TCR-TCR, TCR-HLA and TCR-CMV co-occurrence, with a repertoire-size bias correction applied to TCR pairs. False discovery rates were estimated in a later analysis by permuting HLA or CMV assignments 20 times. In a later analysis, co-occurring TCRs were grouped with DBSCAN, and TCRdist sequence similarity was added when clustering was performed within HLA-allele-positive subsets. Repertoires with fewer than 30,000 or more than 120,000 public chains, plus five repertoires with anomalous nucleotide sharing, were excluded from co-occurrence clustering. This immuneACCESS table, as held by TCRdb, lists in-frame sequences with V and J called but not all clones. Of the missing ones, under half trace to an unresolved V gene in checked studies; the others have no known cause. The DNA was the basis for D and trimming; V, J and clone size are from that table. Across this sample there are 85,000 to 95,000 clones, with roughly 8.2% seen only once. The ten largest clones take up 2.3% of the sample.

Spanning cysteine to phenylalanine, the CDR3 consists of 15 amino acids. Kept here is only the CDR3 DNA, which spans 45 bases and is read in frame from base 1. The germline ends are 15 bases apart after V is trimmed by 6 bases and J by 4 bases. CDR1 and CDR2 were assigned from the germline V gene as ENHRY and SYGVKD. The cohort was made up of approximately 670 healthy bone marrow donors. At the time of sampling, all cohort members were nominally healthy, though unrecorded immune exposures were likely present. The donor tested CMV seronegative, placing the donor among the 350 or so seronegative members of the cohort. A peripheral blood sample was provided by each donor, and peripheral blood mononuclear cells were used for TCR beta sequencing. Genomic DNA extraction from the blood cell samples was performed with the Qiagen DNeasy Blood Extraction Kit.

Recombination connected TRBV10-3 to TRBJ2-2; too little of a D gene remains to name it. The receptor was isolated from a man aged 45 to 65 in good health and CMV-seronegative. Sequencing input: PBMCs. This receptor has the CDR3 CAIRPGEEITGELFF. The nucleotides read TGTGCCATCAGGCCCGGAGAAGAAATCACCGGGGAGCTGTTTTTT.